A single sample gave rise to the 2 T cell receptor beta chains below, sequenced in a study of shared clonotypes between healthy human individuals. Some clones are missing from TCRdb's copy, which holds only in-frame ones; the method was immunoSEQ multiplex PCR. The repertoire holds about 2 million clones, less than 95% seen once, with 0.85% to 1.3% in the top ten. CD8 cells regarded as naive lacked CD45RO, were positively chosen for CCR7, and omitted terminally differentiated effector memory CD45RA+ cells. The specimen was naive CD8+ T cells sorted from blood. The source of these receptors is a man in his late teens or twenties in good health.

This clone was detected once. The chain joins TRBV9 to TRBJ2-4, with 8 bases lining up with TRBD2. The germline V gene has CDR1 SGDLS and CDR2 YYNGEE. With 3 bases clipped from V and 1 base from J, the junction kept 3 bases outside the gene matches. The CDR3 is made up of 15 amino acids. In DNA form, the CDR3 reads TGTGCCAGCAGCGGTAGCGGGGTGGCCAAAAACATTCAGTACTTC. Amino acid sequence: CASSGSGVAKNIQYF.

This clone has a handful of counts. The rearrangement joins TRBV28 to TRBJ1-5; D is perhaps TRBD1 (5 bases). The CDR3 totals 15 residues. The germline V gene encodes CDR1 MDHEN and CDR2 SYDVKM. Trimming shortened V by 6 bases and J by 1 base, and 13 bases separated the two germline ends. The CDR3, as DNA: TGTGCCAGCAGCCAGCTTGGGGGAAGCAATCAGCCCCAGCATTTT. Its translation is CASSQLGGSNQPQHF.